A selection of T cell receptor beta chains follows, all from one sample in a study of cytomegalovirus exposure and HLA in healthy donors. Only in-frame clones appear in the TCRdb table, and some are missing; sequencing was by immunoSEQ multiplex PCR. The data contain approximately 270,000 clones, around 85% of them singletons. The sample taken for sequencing was PBMCs. The receptors shown here come from a woman aged 18-29 years in good health and CMV-seronegative. CDR3s include the opening cysteine and the closing phenylalanine or tryptophan. The D gene is left open where the match is weak. Size values are once, few and many counts, or a class for expanded clones, and some rows have none.

abundance	len	d_gene	v_gene	j_gene	CDR3nt	CDR3aa
-	15	TRBD2	TRBV6-5	TRBJ2-7	TGTGCCAGCAGCCGGCGGACTAGCGGGCACTACGAGCAGTACTTC	CASSRRTSGHYEQYF
-	11	-	TRBV20-1	TRBJ2-7	TGCAGTGCTAGAGACAGCTACGAGCAGTACTTC	CSARDSYEQYF
-	14	TRBD1	TRBV6-1	TRBJ2-7	TGTGCCAGCAGTATCGGGACAGATAGCTACGAGCAGTACTTC	CASSIGTDSYEQYF
-	14	-	TRBV30	TRBJ2-6	TGTGCCTGGGCCGGACAGTCTGGGGCCAACGTCCTGACTTTC	CAWAGQSGANVLTF
few	11	-	TRBV29-1	TRBJ1-2	TGCAGCGTTGGTCAGGACTATGGCTACACCTTC	CSVGQDYGYTF
-	15	-	TRBV25-1	TRBJ1-1	TGTGCCAGCAGTGAACCCGACACGGTGAACACTGAAGCTTTCTTT	CASSEPDTVNTEAFF
-	15	-	TRBV27	TRBJ1-5	TGTGCCAGCAGCCGTGAGCGGCGGGGCAATCAGCCCCAGCATTTT	CASSRERRGNQPQHF
-	16	-	TRBV5-1	TRBJ2-6	TGCGCCAGCAGCTCAGGGGAAAGCTCTGGGGCCAACGTCCTGACTTTC	CASSSGESSGANVLTF
-	14	-	TRBV6-5	TRBJ1-2	TGTGCCAGCAGCCGAATCACAGGGTTGATGGGCTACACCTTC	CASSRITGLMGYTF
-	14	-	TRBV19	TRBJ2-5	TGTGCCAGTACCTCGGGGGCGGGGGCGGAGACCCAGTACTTC	CASTSGAGAETQYF